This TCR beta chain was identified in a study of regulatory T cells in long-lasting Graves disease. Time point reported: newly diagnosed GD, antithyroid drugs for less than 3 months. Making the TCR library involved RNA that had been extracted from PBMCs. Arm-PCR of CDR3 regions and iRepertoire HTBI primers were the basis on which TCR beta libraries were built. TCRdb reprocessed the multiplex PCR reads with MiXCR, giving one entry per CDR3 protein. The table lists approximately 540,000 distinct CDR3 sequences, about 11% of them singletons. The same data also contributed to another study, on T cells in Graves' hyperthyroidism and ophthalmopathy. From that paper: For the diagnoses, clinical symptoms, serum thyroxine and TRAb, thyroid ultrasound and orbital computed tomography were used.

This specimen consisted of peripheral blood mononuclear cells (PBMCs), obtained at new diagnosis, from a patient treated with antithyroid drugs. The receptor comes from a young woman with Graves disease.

The CDR3 bases are TGCAGTGCTAGAGCGACTAGCGGGAGCCTAGGCTCCTACGAGCAGTACTTC. Translating it yields CSARATSGSLGSYEQYF. V usage is TRBV20-1 and J usage is TRBJ2-7; 12 nucleotides match TRBD2. The CDR3 has 17 residues. The germline gives CDR1 DFQATT, CDR2 SNEGSKA (reference sequence). Trimming at V came to 1 base and at J to 0 bases, leaving 7 bases not matched to a gene.